A single sample is the source of the 5 T cell receptor beta chains below, sequenced in a study of cytomegalovirus exposure and HLA in healthy donors. PCR was performed using 60 Vbeta and 13 Jbeta primers. The assay was immunoSEQ multiplex PCR, and TCRdb's table has in-frame clones only and misses some. The sample has 150,000 to 200,000 clones; under 85% are singletons. The sequenced sample consisted of PBMCs. The receptor source for this set is a man over 45 in good health and CMV-seropositive.

There are a few counts of this clone. The chain links TRBV7-2 to TRBJ1-5, with 7 bases lining up with TRBD1. V was pared by 8 bases and J by 5 bases, with 6 bases of the junction left unmatched. Looked up from germline, CDR1 is SGHTA and CDR2 is FQGNSA. The CDR3 totals 13 residues. The CDR3 spells CASSDRVYQPQHF. The CDR3 DNA is TGTGCCAGCTCTGACAGGGTCTATCAGCCCCAGCATTTT.

Remarks on this clone: A read error may account for a junction end that differs from germline. The chain combines TRBV7-9 with TRBJ2-5, with TRBD1 as a possible D gene (8 bases). In germline, CDR1 is SEHNR, CDR2 FQNEAQ (reference sequence). The CDR3 sequence is 17 residues long. The CDR3, as DNA: TGTACCAGCAGCTTAGGAACCTGGACAGGGAGGGAAGAGACCCAGTACTTC. This encodes CTSSLGTWTGREETQYF.

J is TRBJ2-3 and V is TRBV2, with 9 bases identical to TRBD1. There are 16 residues in the CDR3. The junction had 13 bases not matched to a gene; V was cut back by 6 bases and J by 6 bases. CDR1 and CDR2 from the germline V gene are SNHLY and FYNNEI. The CDR3 here is CASSLLMTGGEDTQYF. The CDR3 DNA follows: TGTGCCAGCAGCCTATTAATGACAGGGGGGGAGGATACGCAGTATTTT.

The table lists this clone with a few counts. The chain uses TRBV25-1 and TRBJ1-1; D remains ambiguous. The germline CDR1 and CDR2 sequences are MGHDK and SYGVNS. The CDR3 is made up of 13 amino acids. Trimming took off 1 base at V and 0 bases at J, with 3 bases between the two ends. As DNA, the CDR3 is TGTGCCAGCAGTGAATCGTTGAACACTGAAGCTTTCTTT. Protein: CASSESLNTEAFF.

The chain is built from TRBV28 and TRBJ1-2; D is unresolved. The CDR3 extends over 11 amino acids. Deletions cut 4 bases from V and 5 bases from J, with 5 bases between. Per germline, CDR1 MDHEN and CDR2 SYDVKM. The CDR3 DNA is TGTGCCAGCAGTTCCGTATATGGCTACACCTTC. Protein product: CASSSVYGYTF.